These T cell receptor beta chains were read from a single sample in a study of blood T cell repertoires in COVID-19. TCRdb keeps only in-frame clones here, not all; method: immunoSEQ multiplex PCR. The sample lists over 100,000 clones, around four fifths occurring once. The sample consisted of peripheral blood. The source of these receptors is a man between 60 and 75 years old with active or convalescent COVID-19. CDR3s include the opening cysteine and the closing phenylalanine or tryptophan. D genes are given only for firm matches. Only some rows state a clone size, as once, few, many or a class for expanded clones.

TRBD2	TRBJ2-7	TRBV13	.	TGTGCCAGCAGATCTAGCGGGACCTCCTACGAGCAGTACTTC	CASRSSGTSYEQYF
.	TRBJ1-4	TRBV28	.	TGTGCCAGCAGTCCTGGTTCGCGGGGTTGGCTGTTTTTT	CASSPGSRGWLFF
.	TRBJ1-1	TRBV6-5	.	TGTGCCAGCAGTTACGAGGCGGGGAGAGAAGCTTTCTTT	CASSYEAGREAFF
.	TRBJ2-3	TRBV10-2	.	TGCGCCAGCCCCCCGGGCGGGACTAGCACAGATACGCAGTATTTT	CASPPGGTSTDTQYF
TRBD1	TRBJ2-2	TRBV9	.	TGTGCCAGCAGCCCGAGAGGGGACAGGGTGAATGGGGAGCTGTTTTTT	CASSPRGDRVNGELFF
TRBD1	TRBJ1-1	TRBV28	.	TGTGCCAGCAGCCCCCCAACAGGGGTGAACACTGAAGCTTTCTTT	CASSPPTGVNTEAFF
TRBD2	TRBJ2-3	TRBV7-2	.	TGTGCCAGCAGCTTGGGACTAGCGGAAGATACGCAGTATTTT	CASSLGLAEDTQYF
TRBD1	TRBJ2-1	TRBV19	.	TGTGCCAGTAGTATAGGGGGACAGGTCTACAATGAGCAGTTCTTC	CASSIGGQVYNEQFF
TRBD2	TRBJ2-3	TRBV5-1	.	TGCGCCAGCAGTACGACTAGCGGGAGTGATACGCAGTATTTT	CASSTTSGSDTQYF
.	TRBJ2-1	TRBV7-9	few	TGTGCCAGCAGCTTATCGAGAGGGGGTGAGCAGTTCTTC	CASSLSRGGEQFF
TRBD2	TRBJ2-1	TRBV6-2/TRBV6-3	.	TGTGCCAGCAGTTACTCGAGCGGGACGCCCTACAATGAGCAGTTCTTC	CASSYSSGTPYNEQFF
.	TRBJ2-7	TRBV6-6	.	TGTGCCAGCAGTTGGGGCCGGAAGGGCTACGAGCAGTACTTC	CASSWGRKGYEQYF
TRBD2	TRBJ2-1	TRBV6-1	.	TGTGCCAGCAGTGAAAGAAAAGCGGGAGGGCCAGGTGAGCAGTTCTTC	CASSERKAGGPGEQFF
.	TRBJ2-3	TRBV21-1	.	TGTGCCAGCAGCAAAGACTATCCAGATACGCAGTATTTT	CASSKDYPDTQYF
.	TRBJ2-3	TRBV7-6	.	TGTGCCAGCAGCTTAGACAGCAACACAGATACGCAGTATTTT	CASSLDSNTDTQYF
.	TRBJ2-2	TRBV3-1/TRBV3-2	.	TGTGCCAGCAGCCAAGGGGTAGCTGGCGGGGAGCTGTTTTTT	CASSQGVAGGELFF
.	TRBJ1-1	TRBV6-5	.	TGTGCCAGCAGTAACACGCGGATATTGAACACTGAAGCTTTCTTT	CASSNTRILNTEAFF
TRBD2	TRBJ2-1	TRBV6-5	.	TGTGCCAGCAGTTACCTGACCGGGAGGGTAGGTGAGCAGTTCTTC	CASSYLTGRVGEQFF
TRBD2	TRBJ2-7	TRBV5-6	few	TGTGCCAGCAGCCGGACCCCGGGACTAGCGCCGAACACCTACGAGCAGTACTTC	CASSRTPGLAPNTYEQYF
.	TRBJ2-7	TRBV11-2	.	TGTGCCAGCAGCTTAGGACTTCCCTACGAGCAGTACTTC	CASSLGLPYEQYF
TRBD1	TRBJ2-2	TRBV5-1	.	TGCGCCAGCTCGGGACAGGGGGTAGCCGGGGAGCTGTTTTTT	CASSGQGVAGELFF
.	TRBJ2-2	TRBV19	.	TGTGCCAGTAAGGCAGACCGAGGGTACACCGGGGAGCTGTTTTTT	CASKADRGYTGELFF
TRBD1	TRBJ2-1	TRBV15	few	TGTGCCACCAGCAGTAGACAGGGGACCAACAATGAGCAGTTCTTC	CATSSRQGTNNEQFF
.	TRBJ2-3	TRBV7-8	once	TGTGCCAGCAGCCCCCCCAGCCCGGGAGATACGCAGTATTTT	CASSPPSPGDTQYF
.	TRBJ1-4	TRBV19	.	TGTGCCAGTACCGGCCGGGATAATAATGAAAAACTGTTTTTT	CASTGRDNNEKLFF
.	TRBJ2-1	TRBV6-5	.	TGTGCCAGCAGACTAGCCGCCTACAATGAGCAGTTCTTC	CASRLAAYNEQFF
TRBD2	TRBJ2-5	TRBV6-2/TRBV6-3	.	TGTGCCAGCAGTTACGGACTAGCCTTAGAGACCCAGTACTTC	CASSYGLALETQYF
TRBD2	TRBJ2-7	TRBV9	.	TGTGCCAGCGGGCGGGGACTAGCTCATTACGAGCAGTACTTC	CASGRGLAHYEQYF
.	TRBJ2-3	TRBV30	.	TGTGCCTGGAGTGCCCCGTACAGGTCTAGCACAGATACGCAGTATTTT	CAWSAPYRSSTDTQYF
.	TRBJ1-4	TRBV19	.	TGTGCCAGTAGTAATACCGGACCCCGGGCAGGGGAAAAACTGTTTTTT	CASSNTGPRAGEKLFF
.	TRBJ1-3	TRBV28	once	TGTGCCAGCAGTCTCCCGGGGGGGTGGAAGGGAAACACCATATATTTT	CASSLPGGWKGNTIYF
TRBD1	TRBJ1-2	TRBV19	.	TGTGCCAGTATTCGAGGACAGGGACGGGATGGCTACACCTTC	CASIRGQGRDGYTF
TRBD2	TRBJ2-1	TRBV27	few	TGTGCCAGCAGTTTATCTGGGCTAGCGGGCGGGGAGCAGTTCTTC	CASSLSGLAGGEQFF
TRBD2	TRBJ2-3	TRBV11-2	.	TGTGCCAGCAGCTTAGTTTGGCTAGCGGGAGGAAATACGCAGTATTTT	CASSLVWLAGGNTQYF
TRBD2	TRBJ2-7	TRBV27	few	TGTGCCAGCAGGGTGACTAGCGGGGACTTCTACGAGCAGTACTTC	CASRVTSGDFYEQYF
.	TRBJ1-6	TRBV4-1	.	TGCGCCAGCAGCCAAGATCAGGGGTCACCCCTCCACTTT	CASSQDQGSPLHF
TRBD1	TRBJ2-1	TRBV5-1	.	TGCGCCAGCAGCTTGGCCACAGGGGGCTACAATGAGCAGTTCTTC	CASSLATGGYNEQFF
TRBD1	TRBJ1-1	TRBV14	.	TGTGCCAGCAGTCTCCGACAGGGGAGGGTAGTAGAAGCTTTCTTT	CASSLRQGRVVEAFF
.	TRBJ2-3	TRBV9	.	TGTGCCAGCAGCGTCCTCACTAGCACAGATACGCAGTATTTT	CASSVLTSTDTQYF
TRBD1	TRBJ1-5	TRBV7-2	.	TGTGCCAGCAGCTCGGACAGGGGGTTAAATCAGCCCCAGCATTTT	CASSSDRGLNQPQHF
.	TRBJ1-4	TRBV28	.	TGTGCCGCGGAGGCTAGGGAGGTGGAAAAACTGTTTTTT	CAAEAREVEKLFF
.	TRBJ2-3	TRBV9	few	TGTGCCAGCAGCGTAGGCGGGGCGCGAGATACGCAGTATTTT	CASSVGGARDTQYF
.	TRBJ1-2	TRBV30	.	TGTGCCTGGAGTGTTTTGGGCGACTATGGCTACACCTTC	CAWSVLGDYGYTF
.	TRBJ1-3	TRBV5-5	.	TGTGCCAGCAGCCCGAGCTCTGGAAACACCATATATTTT	CASSPSSGNTIYF
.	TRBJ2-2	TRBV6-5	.	TGTGCCAGCAGTTTAATCAGGGATCCCGGGGAGCTGTTTTTT	CASSLIRDPGELFF
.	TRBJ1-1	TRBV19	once	TGTGCCAGTAGTATTCCCTCTACGAGGAACACTGAAGCTTTCTTT	CASSIPSTRNTEAFF
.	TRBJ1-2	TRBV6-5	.	TGTGCCAGCAGCCAAAGGGGGGGGATCTATGGCTACACCTTC	CASSQRGGIYGYTF
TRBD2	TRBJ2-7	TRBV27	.	TGTGCCAGCAGTCTGGGACTAGCAGGGTTACGGGGGAGCTCCTACGAGCAGTACTTC	CASSLGLAGLRGSSYEQYF
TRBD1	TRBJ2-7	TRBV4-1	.	TGCGCCAGCAGCCACTTGGACAGGGGGCGTACCAGCTCCTACGAGCAGTACTTC	CASSHLDRGRTSSYEQYF
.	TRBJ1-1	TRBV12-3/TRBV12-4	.	TGTGCCAGCAGTTTAAGGGGAAGCGATGAAGCTTTCTTT	CASSLRGSDEAFF
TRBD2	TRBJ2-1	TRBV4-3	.	TGCGCCAGCAGCCAAGATAACGGGGCTAGCGGGTCTGAGCAGTTCTTC	CASSQDNGASGSEQFF
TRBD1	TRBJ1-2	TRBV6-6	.	TGTGCCAGCAGTTCACCCGGACAGGACTATGGCTACACCTTC	CASSSPGQDYGYTF
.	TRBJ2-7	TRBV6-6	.	TGTGCCAGCAAATTGACTTACGAGCAGTACTTC	CASKLTYEQYF
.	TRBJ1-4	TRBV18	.	TGTGCCAGCTCATTCCAGGGTGGTCCTAATGAAAAACTGTTTTTT	CASSFQGGPNEKLFF
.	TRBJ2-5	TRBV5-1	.	TGCGCCAGCAGCTCTGATTGGCCCGGGACTTCGGTTGAGACCCAGTACTTC	CASSSDWPGTSVETQYF
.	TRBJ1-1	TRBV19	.	TGTGCCAGTAGTAGCCAGGGGATCCTGAACACTGAAGCTTTCTTT	CASSSQGILNTEAFF